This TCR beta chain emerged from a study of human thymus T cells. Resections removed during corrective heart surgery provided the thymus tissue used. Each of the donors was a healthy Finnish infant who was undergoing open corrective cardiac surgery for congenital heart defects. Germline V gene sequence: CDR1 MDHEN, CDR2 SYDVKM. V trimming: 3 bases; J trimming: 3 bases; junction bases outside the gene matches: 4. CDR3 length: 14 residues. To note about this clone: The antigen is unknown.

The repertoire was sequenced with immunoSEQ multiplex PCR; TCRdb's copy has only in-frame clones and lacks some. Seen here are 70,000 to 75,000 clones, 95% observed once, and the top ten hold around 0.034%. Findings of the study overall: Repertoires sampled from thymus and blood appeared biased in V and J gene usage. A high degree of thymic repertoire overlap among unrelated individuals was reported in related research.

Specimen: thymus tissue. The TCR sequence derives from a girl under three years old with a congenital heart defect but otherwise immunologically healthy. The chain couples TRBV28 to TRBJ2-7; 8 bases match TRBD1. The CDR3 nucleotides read TGTGCCAGCAGTTTCCCGGACAGGGTCTACGAGCAGTACTTC. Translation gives CASSFPDRVYEQYF.